This TCR beta chain was sequenced during a study of blood T cell repertoires in COVID-19. Study in general: Nucleic acid was either cDNA or gDNA, and it came from T cells, B-cell-depleted T cells, or PBMCs.

After removal of 4 bases from V and 6 bases from J, the junction contained 2 bases not matched to a gene. The length of the CDR3 is 14 residues. The germline CDR1 and CDR2 sequences are KGHSH and LQKENI. As originally analysed: Using reference gene primer amplification, nucleated cell counts were estimated. The method was immunoSEQ multiplex PCR; TCRdb's version includes in-frame clones alone and lacks a portion of them. V, J and clone size are taken as reported in that table, and D and trimming were inferred from the DNA itself. Found here are more than 200,000 clones, roughly four fifths of them singletons; the top ten hold approximately 2%.

This receptor was taken from a man aged 55 to 69 who had recovered from COVID-19. Sequencing input: PBMCs or T cells enriched from blood (not recorded which). The V gene is TRBV18, the J gene TRBJ2-1; the match to TRBD1 covers 11 bases. The CDR3 coding sequence is TGTGCCAGCTCACGGGGACAGGGGGGCAATGAGCAGTTCTTC. Translation: CASSRGQGGNEQFF.